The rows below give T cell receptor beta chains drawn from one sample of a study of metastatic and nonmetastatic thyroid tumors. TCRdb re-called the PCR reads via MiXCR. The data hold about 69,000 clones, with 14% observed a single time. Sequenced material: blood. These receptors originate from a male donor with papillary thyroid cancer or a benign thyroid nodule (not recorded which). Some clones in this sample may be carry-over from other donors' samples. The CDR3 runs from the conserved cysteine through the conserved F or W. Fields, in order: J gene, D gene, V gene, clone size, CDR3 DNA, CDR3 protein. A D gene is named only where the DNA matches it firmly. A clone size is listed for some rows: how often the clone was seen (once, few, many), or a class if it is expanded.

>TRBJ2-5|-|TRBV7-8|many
TGTGCCAGCAGCTTCGGGACGATGATACAAGAGACCCAGTACTTC
CASSFGTMIQETQYF
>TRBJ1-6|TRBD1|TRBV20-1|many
TGCAGTGCTAGACCCGGGACAGGGGCTTCAAATTCACCCCTCCACTTT
CSARPGTGASNSPLHF
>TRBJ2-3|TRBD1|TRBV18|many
TGTGCCAGCTCACCTGGGACAGTGCAAACAGATACGCAGTATTTT
CASSPGTVQTDTQYF
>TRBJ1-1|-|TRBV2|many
TGTGCCAGTCCATTTGAGGTGGGAACTGAAGCTTTCTTT
CASPFEVGTEAFF
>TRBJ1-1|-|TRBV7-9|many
TGTGCCAGCAGCCCCTCGGCGAACACTGAAGCTTTCTTT
CASSPSANTEAFF
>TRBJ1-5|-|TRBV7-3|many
TGTGCCAGCGCGGAGTCCTTCAATCAGCCCCAGCATTTT
CASAESFNQPQHF
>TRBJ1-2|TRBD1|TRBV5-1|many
TGCGCCAGCAGCTCACGGACAGGGCGGACCTATGGCTACACCTTC
CASSSRTGRTYGYTF
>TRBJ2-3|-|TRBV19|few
TGTGTAACCAAAAGTCGAGATACGCAGTATTTT
CVTKSRDTQYF
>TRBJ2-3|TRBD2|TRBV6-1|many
TGTGTCAGCAGTCTGACACGGGGGGCAGATACGCAGTATTTT
CVSSLTRGADTQYF
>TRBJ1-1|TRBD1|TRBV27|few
TGTGCCAGCAGCCCAACAGGGGACAGGTGGAACACTGAAGCTTTCTTT
CASSPTGDRWNTEAFF
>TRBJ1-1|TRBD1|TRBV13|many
TGTGCCAGCAGCTCGTCCCACAGGGGGAACACTGAAGCTTTCTTT
CASSSSHRGNTEAFF
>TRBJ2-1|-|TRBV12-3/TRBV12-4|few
TGTGCCAGCAGTTTTGGAGCCTACAATGAGCAGTTCTTC
CASSFGAYNEQFF
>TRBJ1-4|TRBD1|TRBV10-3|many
TGTGCCATCAGTGACCCAGACAGGGAAGGGGGTGAAAAACTGTTTTTT
CAISDPDREGGEKLFF
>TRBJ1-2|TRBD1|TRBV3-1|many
TGTGCCAGCACCCGCCGAAGAGGGGGCGCAAATGGCTACACCTTC
CASTRRRGGANGYTF
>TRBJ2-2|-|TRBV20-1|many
TGCAGTGCTAGAGTGGACCGTACTAAGGGGGAGCTGTTTTTT
CSARVDRTKGELFF
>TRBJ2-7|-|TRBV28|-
TGTGCCAGCAGTTTCCCGGGGGACATTTCCAACGAGCAGCACTTC
CASSFPGDISNEQHF
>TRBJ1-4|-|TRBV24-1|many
TGTGCCACCAGTGATTCGGCAGCTAATGAAAAACTGTTTTTT
CATSDSAANEKLFF
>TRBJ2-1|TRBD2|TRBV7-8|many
TGTGCCAGCAGCTTAGTAGCGGGGTACTCCTACAATGAGCAGTTCTTC
CASSLVAGYSYNEQFF
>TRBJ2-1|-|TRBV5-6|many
TGTGCCAGCAGCTTGGCTTCGGGAGAGGACAATGAGCAGTTCTTC
CASSLASGEDNEQFF
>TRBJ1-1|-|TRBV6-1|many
TGTGCCAGCTGGGTGGAGGAGGGCACTGAAGCTTTCTTT
CASWVEEGTEAFF
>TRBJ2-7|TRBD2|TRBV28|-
TGTGCCAGCAGTTCGAGCGGGAGGCGTGCCGAGCAGTACTTC
CASSSSGRRAEQYF
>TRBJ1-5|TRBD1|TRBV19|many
TGTGCCAGTAGTCCCGGACAGGGGTCAAGGCTTAATAGCAATCAGCCCCAGCATTTT
CASSPGQGSRLNSNQPQHF
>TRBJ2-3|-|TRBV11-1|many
TGTGCCAGCAGCTTGGCGGGTGTGGGCACAGATACGCAGTATTTT
CASSLAGVGTDTQYF
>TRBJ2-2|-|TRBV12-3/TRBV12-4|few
TGTGAAAGCAGTCCCACGTGGGGCGGGGAGCTGTTTTTT
CESSPTWGGELFF
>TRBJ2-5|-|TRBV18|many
TGTGCCAGCTCACCGGCGGGTTATCAAGAGACCCAGTACTTC
CASSPAGYQETQYF
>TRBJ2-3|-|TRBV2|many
TGTGCCAGCAGTGAAGGGGATACGCAGTATTTT
CASSEGDTQYF
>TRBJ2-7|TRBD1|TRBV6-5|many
TGTGCCAGCAGTTACTCTTCGGGACAGGGGGCTTCCTACGAGCAGTACTTC
CASSYSSGQGASYEQYF
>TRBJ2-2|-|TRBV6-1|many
TGTGCCAGCAGTGACAGGTCTACCGGGGAGCTGTTTTTT
CASSDRSTGELFF
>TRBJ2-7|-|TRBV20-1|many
TGCAGTGCTAGAAGGGGGGGGGACTACGAGCAGTACTTC
CSARRGGDYEQYF
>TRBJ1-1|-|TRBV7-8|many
TGTGCCAGCAGCTTAGTTGGGGGGAACACTGAAGCTTTCTTT
CASSLVGGNTEAFF
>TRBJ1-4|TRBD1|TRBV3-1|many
TGTGCCAGCAGCCAAAGGGACAGGGTTAGGCTGTTTTTT
CASSQRDRVRLFF
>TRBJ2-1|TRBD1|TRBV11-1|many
TGTGCCAGCAGCTTCCAGGGACAGGGCTCCTACAATGAGCAGTTCTTC
CASSFQGQGSYNEQFF
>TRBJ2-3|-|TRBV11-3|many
TGTGCCAGCAGCTGGTTTAGCACAGATACGCAGTATTTT
CASSWFSTDTQYF
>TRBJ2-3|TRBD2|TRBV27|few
TGTGCCAGCAGTTCGCGACTAGCGGGAGGGAAGGGCACATATACGCAGTATTTT
CASSSRLAGGKGTYTQYF
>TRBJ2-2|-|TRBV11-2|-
TGTGCCAGCAGCTTAGAAGGGGCTACCGGGAGACACGGGGAGCTTTTTTTT
CASSLEGATGRHGELFF
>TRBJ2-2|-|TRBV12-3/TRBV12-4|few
TGTGCCATCAGTTTGGAGCGTATCACCGGGGAGCTGTTTTTT
CAISLERITGELFF
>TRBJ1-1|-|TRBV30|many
TGTGCCTGGAGTGTACCCGAAAGGACTGAAGCTTTCTTT
CAWSVPERTEAFF
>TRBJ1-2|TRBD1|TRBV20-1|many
TGCAGTGCTAGAGGGGGACAGGGGGATGGCTACACCTTC
CSARGGQGDGYTF
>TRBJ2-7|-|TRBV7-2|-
TGTGTCAGCAGCTTAGTGTCCTACAGGCTCTACGAGCAGTACTTC
CVSSLVSYRLYEQYF
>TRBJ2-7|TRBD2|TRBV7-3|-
TGTGCCAGCAGCTTAAATGGTCCAGCGGGGGGCTCAATCTCCTACGAGCAGTACTTC
CASSLNGPAGGSISYEQYF
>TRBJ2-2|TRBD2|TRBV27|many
TGTGCCAGCAGATCACTAGCGGGAGTATCGTTACTGTTTTTT
CASRSLAGVSLLFF
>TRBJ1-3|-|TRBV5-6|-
TGTGCCAGCAGCTTAAGACAACGCTCTGGAAACACCATATATTTT
CASSLRQRSGNTIYF
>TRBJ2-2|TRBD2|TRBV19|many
TGTGCCAGTCGCTTAGCGGGGGGGACGAACACCGGGGAGCTGTTTTTT
CASRLAGGTNTGELFF
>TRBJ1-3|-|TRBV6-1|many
TGTGCGGCGGGTACTCGGGGGCCCCGCGGAAACACCATATATTTT
CAAGTRGPRGNTIYF
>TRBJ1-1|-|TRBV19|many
TGTGCCAGTAGTATAGGGGGGATCATGAACACTGAAGCTTTCTTT
CASSIGGIMNTEAFF
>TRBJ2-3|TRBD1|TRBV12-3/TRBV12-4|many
TGTGCCAGCAGGAGGGGGACAGGGATTGGAAGAGATACGCAGTATTTT
CASRRGTGIGRDTQYF
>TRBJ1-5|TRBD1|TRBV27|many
TGTGCCAGCGGTTGGGACAGAAGCAATCAGCCCCAGCATTTT
CASGWDRSNQPQHF
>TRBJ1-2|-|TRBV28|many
TGTGCCAGCAGGCCATTGAGTGGCTACACCTTC
CASRPLSGYTF